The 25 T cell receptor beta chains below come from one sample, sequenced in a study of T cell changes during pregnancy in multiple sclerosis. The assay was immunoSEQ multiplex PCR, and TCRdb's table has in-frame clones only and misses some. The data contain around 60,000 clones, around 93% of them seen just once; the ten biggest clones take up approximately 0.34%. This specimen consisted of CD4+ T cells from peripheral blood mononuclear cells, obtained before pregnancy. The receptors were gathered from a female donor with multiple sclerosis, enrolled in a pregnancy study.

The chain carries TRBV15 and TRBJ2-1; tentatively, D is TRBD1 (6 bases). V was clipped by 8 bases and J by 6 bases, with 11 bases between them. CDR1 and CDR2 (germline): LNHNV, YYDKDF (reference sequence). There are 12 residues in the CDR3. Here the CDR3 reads CATQDRSNEQFF. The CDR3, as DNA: TGTGCCACCCAGGACAGATCCAATGAGCAGTTCTTC.

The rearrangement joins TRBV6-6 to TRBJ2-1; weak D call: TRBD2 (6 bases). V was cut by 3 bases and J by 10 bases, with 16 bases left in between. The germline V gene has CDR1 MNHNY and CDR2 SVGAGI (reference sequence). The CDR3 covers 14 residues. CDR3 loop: CASSYDPAAGEQFF. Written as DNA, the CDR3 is TGTGCCAGCAGTTATGATCCGGCGGCGGGGGAGCAGTTCTTC.

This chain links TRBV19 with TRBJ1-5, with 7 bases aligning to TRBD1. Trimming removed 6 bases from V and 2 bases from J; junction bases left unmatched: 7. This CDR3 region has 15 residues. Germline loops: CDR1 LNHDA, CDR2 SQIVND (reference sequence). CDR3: CASRGFDRGNQPQHF. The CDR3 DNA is TGTGCCAGTAGGGGGTTTGACAGGGGCAATCAGCCCCAGCATTTT.

In nucleotides, the CDR3 is TGTGCCAGCAGCCGACAGGGCCCTGGGGCCAACGTCCTGACTTTC. This codes for CASSRQGPGANVLTF. This sequence joins TRBV5-8 and TRBJ2-6; 7 positions agree with TRBD1. V lost 4 bases and J lost 2; bases outside the gene matches: 3. The germline gives CDR1 SGHTS, CDR2 YDEGEE. The CDR3 loop spans 15 amino acids.

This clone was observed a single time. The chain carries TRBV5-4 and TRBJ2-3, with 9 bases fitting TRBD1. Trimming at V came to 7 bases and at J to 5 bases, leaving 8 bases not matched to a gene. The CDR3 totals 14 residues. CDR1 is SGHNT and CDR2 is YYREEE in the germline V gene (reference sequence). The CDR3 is CASHQQGAQDTQYF. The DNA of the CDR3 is TGTGCCAGCCATCAACAGGGGGCGCAAGATACGCAGTATTTT. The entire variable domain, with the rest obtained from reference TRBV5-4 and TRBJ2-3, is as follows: ETGVTQSPTHLIKTRGQQVTLRCSSQSGHNTVSWYQQALGQGPQFIFQYYREEENGRGNFPPRFSGLQFPNYSSELNVNALELDDSALYLCASHQQGAQDTQYFGPGTRLTVL.

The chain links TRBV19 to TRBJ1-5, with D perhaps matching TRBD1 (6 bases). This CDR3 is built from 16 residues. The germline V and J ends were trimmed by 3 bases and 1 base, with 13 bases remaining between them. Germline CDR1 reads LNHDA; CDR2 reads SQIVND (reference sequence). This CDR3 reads CASSMGQGTSNQPQHF. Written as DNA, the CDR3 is TGTGCCAGTAGTATGGGGCAGGGGACAAGCAATCAGCCCCAGCATTTT.

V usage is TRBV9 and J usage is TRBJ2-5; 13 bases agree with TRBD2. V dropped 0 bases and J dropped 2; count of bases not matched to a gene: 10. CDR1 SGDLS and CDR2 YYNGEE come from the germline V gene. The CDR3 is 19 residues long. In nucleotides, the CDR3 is TGTGCCAGCAGCGTAGAGGCCCCGAGGACTAGCGGGAGTCAAGAGACCCAGTACTTC. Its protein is CASSVEAPRTSGSQETQYF.

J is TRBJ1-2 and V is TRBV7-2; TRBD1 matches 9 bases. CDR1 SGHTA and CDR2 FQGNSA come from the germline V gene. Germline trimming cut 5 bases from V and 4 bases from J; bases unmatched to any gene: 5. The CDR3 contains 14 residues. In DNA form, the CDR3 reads TGTGCCAGCAGCCTGGACAGGGGAACCTATGGCTACACCTTC. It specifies CASSLDRGTYGYTF. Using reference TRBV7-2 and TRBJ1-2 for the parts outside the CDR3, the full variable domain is GAGVSQSPSNKVTEKGKDVELRCDPISGHTALYWYRQSLGQGLEFLIYFQGNSAPDKSGLPSDRFSAERTGGSVSTLTIQRTQQEDSAVYLCASSLDRGTYGYTFGSGTRLTVV.

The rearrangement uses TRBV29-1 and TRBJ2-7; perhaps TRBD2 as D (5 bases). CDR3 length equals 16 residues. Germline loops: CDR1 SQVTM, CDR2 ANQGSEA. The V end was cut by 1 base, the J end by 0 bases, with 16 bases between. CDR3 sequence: CSVEGSGSGFSYEQYF. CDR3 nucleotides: TGCAGCGTTGAAGGGTCGGGGAGTGGGTTCTCCTACGAGCAGTACTTC.

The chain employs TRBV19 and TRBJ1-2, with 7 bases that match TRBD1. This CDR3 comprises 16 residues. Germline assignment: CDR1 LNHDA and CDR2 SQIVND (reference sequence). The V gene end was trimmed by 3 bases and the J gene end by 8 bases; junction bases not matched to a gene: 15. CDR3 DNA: TGTGCCAGTAGTATCGCGACAGGGAAGGGGTTTTGGGGCTACACCTTC. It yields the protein CASSIATGKGFWGYTF.

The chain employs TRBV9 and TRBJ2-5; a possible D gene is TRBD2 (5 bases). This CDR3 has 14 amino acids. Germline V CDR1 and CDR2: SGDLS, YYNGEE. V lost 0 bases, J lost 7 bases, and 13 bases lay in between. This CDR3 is CASSVEPEDVTQYF. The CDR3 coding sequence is TGTGCCAGCAGCGTAGAACCGGAGGACGTGACCCAGTACTTC.

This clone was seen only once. As DNA, the CDR3 is TGCAGCGCAAAAGGGGCCTATGGCTACACCTTC. Translated: CSAKGAYGYTF. This chain links TRBV20-1 with TRBJ1-2, with D tentatively TRBD1 (5 bases). Germline V lookup: CDR1 DFQATT, CDR2 SNEGSKA (reference sequence). This CDR3 is built from 11 residues.

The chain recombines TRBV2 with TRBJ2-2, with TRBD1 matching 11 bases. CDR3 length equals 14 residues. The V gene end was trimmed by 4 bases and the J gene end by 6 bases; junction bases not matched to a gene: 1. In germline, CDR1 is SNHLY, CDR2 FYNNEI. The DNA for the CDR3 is TGTGCCAGCAGTGCGGACAGGGGGCCCGGGGAGCTGTTTTTT. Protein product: CASSADRGPGELFF. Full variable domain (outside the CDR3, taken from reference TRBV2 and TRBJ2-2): EPEVTQTPSHQVTQMGQEVILRCVPISNHLYFYWYRQILGQKVEFLVSFYNNEISEKSEIFDDQFSVERPDGSNFTLKIRSTKLEDSAMYFCASSADRGPGELFFGEGSRLTVL.

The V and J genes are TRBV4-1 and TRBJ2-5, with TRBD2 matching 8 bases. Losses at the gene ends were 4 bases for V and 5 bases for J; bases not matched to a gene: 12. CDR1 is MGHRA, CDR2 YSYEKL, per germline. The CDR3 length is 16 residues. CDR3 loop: CASSLRIDGGAETQYF. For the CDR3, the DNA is TGCGCCAGCAGCCTACGTATAGACGGGGGGGCGGAGACCCAGTACTTC.

DNA of the CDR3: TGCGCCAGCAGCTTGCTCGGGAGCCTCCACCAAGAGACCCAGTACTTC. It specifies CASSLLGSLHQETQYF. The rearrangement uses TRBV5-1 and TRBJ2-5; weak D call: TRBD2 (6 bases). V was clipped by 1 base and J by 0 bases, with 13 bases between them. Per the germline V gene, CDR1 is SGHRS and CDR2 is YFSETQ. CDR3 length: 16 amino acids.

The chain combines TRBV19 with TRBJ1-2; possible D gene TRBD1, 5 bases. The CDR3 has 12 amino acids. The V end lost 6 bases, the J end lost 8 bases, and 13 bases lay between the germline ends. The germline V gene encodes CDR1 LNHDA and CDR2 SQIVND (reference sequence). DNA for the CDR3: TGTGCCAGTAGCTTACGGGGGAGCGGCTACACCTTC. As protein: CASSLRGSGYTF.

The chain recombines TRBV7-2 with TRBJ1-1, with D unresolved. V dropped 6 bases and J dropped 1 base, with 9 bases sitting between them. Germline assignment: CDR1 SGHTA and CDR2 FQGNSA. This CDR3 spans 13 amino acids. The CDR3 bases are TGTGCCAGCAGTTCAAACAGGAACACTGAAGCTTTCTTT. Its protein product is CASSSNRNTEAFF.

The CDR3 spells CASSFGGQGFGYTF. CDR3 bases: TGTGCCAGCAGCTTCGGGGGACAGGGTTTTGGCTACACCTTC. The chain is built from TRBV5-6 and TRBJ1-2; 9 bases map to TRBD1. There are 14 residues in the CDR3. The V and J ends lost 2 bases and 7 bases, in that order; junction bases with no gene match: 6. The germline gives CDR1 SGHDT, CDR2 YYEEEE.

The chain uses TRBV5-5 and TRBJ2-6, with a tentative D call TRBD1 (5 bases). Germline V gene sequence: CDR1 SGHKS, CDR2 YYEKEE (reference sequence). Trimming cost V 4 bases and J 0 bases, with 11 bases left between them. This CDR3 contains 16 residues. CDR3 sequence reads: CASSLTASSGANVLTF. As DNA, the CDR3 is TGTGCCAGCAGCCTGACAGCTAGCTCTGGGGCCAACGTCCTGACTTTC.

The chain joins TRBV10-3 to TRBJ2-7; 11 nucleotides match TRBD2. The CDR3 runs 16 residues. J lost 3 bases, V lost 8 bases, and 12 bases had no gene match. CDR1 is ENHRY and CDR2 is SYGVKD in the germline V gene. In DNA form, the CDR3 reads TGTGCCATCCGTACTAGCGGGAGTGTCAATGTCTACGAGCAGTACTTC. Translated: CAIRTSGSVNVYEQYF.

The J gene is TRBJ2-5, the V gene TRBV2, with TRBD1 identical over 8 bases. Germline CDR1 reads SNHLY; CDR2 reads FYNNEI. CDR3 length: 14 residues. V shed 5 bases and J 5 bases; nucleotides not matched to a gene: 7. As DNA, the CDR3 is TGTGCCAGCAGTAGAGGGACAGGTCGGGAGACCCAGTACTTC. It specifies CASSRGTGRETQYF.

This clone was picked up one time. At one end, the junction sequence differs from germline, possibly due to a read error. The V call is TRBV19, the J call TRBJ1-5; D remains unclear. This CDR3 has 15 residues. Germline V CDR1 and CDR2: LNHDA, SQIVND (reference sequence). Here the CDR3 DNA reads TGTGCCAGTAGTATAGGCACGGTTAGCTATCAGCCCCAGCATTTT. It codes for CASSIGTVSYQPQHF.

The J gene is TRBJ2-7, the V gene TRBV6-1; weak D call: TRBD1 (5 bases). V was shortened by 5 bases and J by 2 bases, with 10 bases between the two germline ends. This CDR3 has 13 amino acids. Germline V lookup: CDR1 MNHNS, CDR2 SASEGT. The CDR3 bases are TGTGCCAGCAGTCCCAGGGTCGCCTACGAGCAGTACTTC. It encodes CASSPRVAYEQYF.

CDR3 nucleotide sequence: TGTGCCACCAGCGATAAGGGACTTTGGAGTAGTCGGCAGTTCTTC. This sequence encodes CATSDKGLWSSRQFF. This chain joins TRBV15 and TRBJ2-1, with D perhaps TRBD2 (6 bases). This CDR3 is built from 15 residues. The V end was cut by 5 bases, the J end by 12 bases, with 23 bases between. From germline, CDR1 is LNHNV and CDR2 YYDKDF (reference sequence).

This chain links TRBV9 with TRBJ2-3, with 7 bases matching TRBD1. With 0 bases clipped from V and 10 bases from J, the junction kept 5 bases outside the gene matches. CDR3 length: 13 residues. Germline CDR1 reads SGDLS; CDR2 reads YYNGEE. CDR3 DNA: TGTGCCAGCAGCGTAGCTACCGACAGGGCGCAGTATTTT. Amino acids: CASSVATDRAQYF.